What follows is one T cell receptor (beta chain) and its context. Measured with immunoSEQ multiplex PCR; TCRdb has only the in-frame clones, and not every one. The table records about 190,000 clones, just under 90% of them present only once. CDR1 is MNHEY and CDR2 is SMNVEV in the germline V gene (reference sequence). This CDR3 has 15 residues. V lost 3 bases to trimming and J lost 3 bases; unmatched junction nucleotides: 4. The sample originates from a study of blood T cell repertoires in COVID-19. Study background: PBMCs, B-cell-depleted T cells, or T cells were the source of the cDNA or gDNA that made up the material.

The genes are TRBV27 and TRBJ2-7; 11 bases are a match to TRBD1. The sample consisted of peripheral blood. This clonotype was obtained from a woman in her seventies with COVID-19, enrolled during active disease. The CDR3 DNA follows: TGTGCCAGCAGTTTCACAGGGACAGGGGGCTACGAGCAGTACTTC. This gives the protein CASSFTGTGGYEQYF.